This TCR beta chain was profiled in a study of T cells after yellow fever vaccination. TCRdb re-called the 5' RACE reads through MiXCR, storing one row per CDR3 protein. This sample has approximately 510,000 distinct CDR3 sequences, with around a fifth found just once. Per germline, CDR1 LNHNV and CDR2 YYDKDF (reference sequence). Trimming removed 0 bases from V and 13 bases from J, with 19 bases in between. CDR3 length: 14 amino acids. This clonotype was picked up a small number of times. This sequence joins TRBV15 and TRBJ2-7; tentative D call: TRBD1 (5 bases). The sequence derives from a man aged 18 to 35 who received the YFV17D yellow fever vaccine. The material was PBMCs, obtained approximately 20 days after the first yellow fever vaccination. CDR3 sequence: CATSRDKFETVIYV. The CDR3 DNA follows: TGTGCCACCAGCAGAGATAAATTCGAGACAGTAATCTACGTC.